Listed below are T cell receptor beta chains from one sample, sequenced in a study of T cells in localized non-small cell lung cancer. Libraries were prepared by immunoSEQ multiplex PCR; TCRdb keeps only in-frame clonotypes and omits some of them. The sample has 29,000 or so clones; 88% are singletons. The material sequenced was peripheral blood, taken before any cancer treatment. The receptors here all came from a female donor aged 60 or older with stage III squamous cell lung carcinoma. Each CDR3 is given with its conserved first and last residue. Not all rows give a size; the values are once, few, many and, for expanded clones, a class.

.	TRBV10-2	CASQTDAYGYTF
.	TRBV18	CASSLSGGINSNQPQHF
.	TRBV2	CASSETLLGRVIAKNIQYF
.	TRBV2	CASSVQGGEQYF
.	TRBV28	CASTKVGRFYGYTF
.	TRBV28	CASSFIDQPQHF
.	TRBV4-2	CASSQGEAVPVKNTEAFF
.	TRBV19	CASRRGGRGNSPLHF
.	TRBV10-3	CAISETGPSSYEQYF
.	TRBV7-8	CASSGRTRDEQYF
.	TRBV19	CASGRSTNTGELFF
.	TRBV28	CASSSRLTGELFF
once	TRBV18	CASSPGTGYTEAFF
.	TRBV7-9	CASSLAGISYNEQFF
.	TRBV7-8	CASSLERGVAGELFF
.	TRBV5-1	CASSALPGGQETQYF
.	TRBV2	CASSEVGDSPLHF
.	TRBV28	CASSSGQGLEAFF
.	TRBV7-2	CASSYQENQPQHF
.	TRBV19	CASSISERAGYGYTF
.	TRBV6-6	CASSPVFGGPYGYTF
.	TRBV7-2	CASSSRQGGGYTF
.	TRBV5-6	CASSANSILYNSPLHF
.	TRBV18	CASSPPDRVNQPQHF
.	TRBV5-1	CASSPAVGMNTEAFF
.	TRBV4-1	CASSQTPDPAGPQHF
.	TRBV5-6	CASSNLRAYEQYF
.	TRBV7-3	CASSFGSPGETQYF
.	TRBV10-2	CASSESRAGNTIYF
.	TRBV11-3	CASSSSGSTNNEQFF
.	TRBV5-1	CASSLEGRFNQPQHF
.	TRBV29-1	CSVAAKNIQYF
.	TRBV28	CASNLRGRETQYF
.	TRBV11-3	CASSLAGRGKDGELFF
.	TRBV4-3	CASSTGGTDTQYF
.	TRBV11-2	CASSLIPRQGSNQETQYF
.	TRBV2	CASSSPGQGSYNEQFF